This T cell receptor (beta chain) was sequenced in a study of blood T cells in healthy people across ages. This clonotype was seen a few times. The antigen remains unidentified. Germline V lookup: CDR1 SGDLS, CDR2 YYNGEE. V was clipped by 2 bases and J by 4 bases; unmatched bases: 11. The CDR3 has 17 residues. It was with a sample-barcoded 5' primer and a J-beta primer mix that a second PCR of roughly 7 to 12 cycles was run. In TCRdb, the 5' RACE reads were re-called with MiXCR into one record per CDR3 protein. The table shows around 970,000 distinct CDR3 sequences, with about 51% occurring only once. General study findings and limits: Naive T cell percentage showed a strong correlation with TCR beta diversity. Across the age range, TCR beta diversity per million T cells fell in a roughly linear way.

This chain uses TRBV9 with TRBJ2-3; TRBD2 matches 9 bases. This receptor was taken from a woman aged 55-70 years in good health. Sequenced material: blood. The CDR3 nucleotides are TGTGCCAGCAGCGTCTCCCCGAGTAGCGGGAGATCAGATACGCAGTATTTT. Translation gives CASSVSPSSGRSDTQYF.